This T cell receptor beta chain comes out of a study of T-cell reconstitution after alpha-beta-depleted transplantation in children. The V and J ends lost 8 bases and 2 bases respectively, with 10 bases between them. Germline V gene sequence: CDR1 SGHKS, CDR2 YYEKEE (reference sequence). This CDR3 comprises 12 residues. TCRbeta library preparation incorporated unique molecular identifiers. Using its own MiXCR run on the PCR reads, TCRdb lists one record per CDR3 protein. The data show about 340,000 distinct CDR3 sequences, with less than 15% seen just once and approximately 4.2% held by the top ten. The receptor's source is a human donor who donated a stem cell graft to a child with Fanconi anemia. The chain carries TRBV5-5 and TRBJ1-2, with D perhaps matching TRBD1 (6 bases). The sequencing here drew on PBMCs, taken from the stem cell graft. CDR3 DNA sequence: TGTGCCAGTCAGGGGTCGAACTATGGCTACACCTTC. It is translated as CASQGSNYGYTF.